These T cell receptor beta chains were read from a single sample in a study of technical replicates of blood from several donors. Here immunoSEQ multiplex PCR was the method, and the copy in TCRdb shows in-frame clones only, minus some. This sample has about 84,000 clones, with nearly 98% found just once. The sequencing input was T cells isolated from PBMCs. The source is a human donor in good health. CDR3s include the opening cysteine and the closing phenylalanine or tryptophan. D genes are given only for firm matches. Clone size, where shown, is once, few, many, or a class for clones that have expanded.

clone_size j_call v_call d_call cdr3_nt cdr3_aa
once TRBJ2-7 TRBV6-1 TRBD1 TGTGCCAGCAGTGACGGGTCCGGACAGGGAATAGGCGAGCAGTACTTC CASSDGSGQGIGEQYF
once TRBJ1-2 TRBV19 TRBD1 TGTGCCAGTAGTTCTCGACAGGGATCTAACTATGGCTACACCTTC CASSSRQGSNYGYTF
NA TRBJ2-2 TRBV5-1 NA TGCGCCAGCAGCGTTTCTAGTGTCTCCGGGGAGCTGTTTTTT CASSVSSVSGELFF
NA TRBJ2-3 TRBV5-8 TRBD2 TGTGCCAGCAGCTTGTATGCGGGAGGGGCAGATACGCAGTATTTT CASSLYAGGADTQYF
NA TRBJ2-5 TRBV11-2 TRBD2 TGTGCCAGCAGCCCGCGACTAGCGGGGGTTCAAGAGACCCAGTACTTC CASSPRLAGVQETQYF
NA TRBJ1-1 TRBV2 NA TGTGCCAGCAGTCAACGGTTCCACACTGAAGCTTTCTTT CASSQRFHTEAFF
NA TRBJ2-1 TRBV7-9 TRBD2 TGTGCCAGCAGCTCGACCCGGGGGGTACGCTACAATGAGCAGTTCTTC CASSSTRGVRYNEQFF
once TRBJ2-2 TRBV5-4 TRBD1 TGTGCCAGCAGCCCACTGACAGGGGGAGCGAACACCGGGGAGCTGTTTTTT CASSPLTGGANTGELFF
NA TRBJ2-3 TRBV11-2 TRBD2 TGTGCCAGCAGCTCGGGACTAGCGGGGGGAACAGATACGCAGTATTTT CASSSGLAGGTDTQYF
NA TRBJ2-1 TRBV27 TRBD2 TGTGCCAGCAGGAGAATCACACAGGGATGGCGGGAGGGCCCCCACAATGAGCAGTTCTTC CASRRITQGWREGPHNEQFF
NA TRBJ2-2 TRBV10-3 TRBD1 TGTGCCATCAGGGGGACAGAGGCCCACGCGGAGCTGTTTTTT CAIRGTEAHAELFF
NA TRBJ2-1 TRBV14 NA TGTGCCAGCAGCCACGCCACAGGGCCGGACTACAATGAGCAGTTCTTC CASSHATGPDYNEQFF
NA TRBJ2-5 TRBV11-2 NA TGTGCCAGCAGCTTTTTATACACAGGGCAAGAGACCCAGTACTTC CASSFLYTGQETQYF
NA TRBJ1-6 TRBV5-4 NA TGTGCCAGCAGCTTGGACGGGGTGGGGTCACCCCTCCACTTT CASSLDGVGSPLHF
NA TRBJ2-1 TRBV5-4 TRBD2 TGTGCCAGCAGCGCGGGACTAGCGGAGAACAATGAGCAGTTCTTC CASSAGLAENNEQFF
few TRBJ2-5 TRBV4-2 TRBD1 TGTGCCAGCAGCCCAGGGGACAGAGACCAAGAGACCCAGTACTTC CASSPGDRDQETQYF
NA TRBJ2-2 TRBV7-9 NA TGTGCCAGCAGCTTAGAAGTCTACGCCGGGGAGCTGTTTTTT CASSLEVYAGELFF
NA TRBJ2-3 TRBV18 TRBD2 TGTGCCAGCTCAGTAAAGGGAGGGCCGGGCACAGATACGCAGTATTTT CASSVKGGPGTDTQYF
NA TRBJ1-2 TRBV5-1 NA TGCGCCAGCAGCTTGTCCCCCCCGGCAGGGAACTATGGCTACACCTTC CASSLSPPAGNYGYTF
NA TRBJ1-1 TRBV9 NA TGTGCCAGCAGACCAGGGGTTGGCACTGAAGCTTTCTTT CASRPGVGTEAFF
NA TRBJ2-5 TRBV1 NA TGCACCAGCAGCCCCGGGGGGCCAGAGACCCAGTACTTC CTSSPGGPETQYF
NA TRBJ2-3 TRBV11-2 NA TGTGCCAGCACCCTTATCGGGACTCCCACAGATACGCAGTATTTT CASTLIGTPTDTQYF
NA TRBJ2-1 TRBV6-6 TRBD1 TGTGCCAGCACTAGGCGGGACAGGGTTGAGCAGTTCTTC CASTRRDRVEQFF
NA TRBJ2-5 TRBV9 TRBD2 TGTGCCAGCAGCGCACTAGCGGGAGTTGAGACCCAGTACTTC CASSALAGVETQYF
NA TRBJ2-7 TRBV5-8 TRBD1 TGTGCCAGCAGCTTTTGGGACAGGGACTACGAGCAGTACTTC CASSFWDRDYEQYF
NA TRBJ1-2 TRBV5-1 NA TGCGCCAGCAGCTTGGCCTATGCGTATGGCTACACCTTC CASSLAYAYGYTF
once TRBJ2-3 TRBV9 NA TGTGCCAGCTGTGACGGGGGAGCTAGCACAGATACGCAGTATTTT CASCDGGASTDTQYF
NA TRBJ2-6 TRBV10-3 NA TGTGCCATCACAGGGGCTGGGGCCAACGTCCTGACTTTC CAITGAGANVLTF
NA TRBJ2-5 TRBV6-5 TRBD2 TGTGCCAGCAGTCTTGGACTAGCGGCAGAGACCCAGTACTTC CASSLGLAAETQYF
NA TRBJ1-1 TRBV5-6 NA TGTGCCAGCAGCTTGTTACAGGGTAGGGCTTTCTTT CASSLLQGRAFF
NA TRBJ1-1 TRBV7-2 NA TGTGCCAGCAGCCCACTTGTTAGGAGTGTGAACACTGAAGCTTTCTTT CASSPLVRSVNTEAFF
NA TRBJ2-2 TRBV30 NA TGTGCCCACTCGACAGCCACCGGGGAGCTGTTTTTT CAHSTATGELFF
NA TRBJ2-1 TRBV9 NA TGTGCCAGCAGCCCGTGGGACACCCGCTCCTACAATGAGCAGTTCTTC CASSPWDTRSYNEQFF
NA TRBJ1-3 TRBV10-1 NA TGCGCCAGCAGCTCTCCCGGAAACACCATATATTTT CASSSPGNTIYF
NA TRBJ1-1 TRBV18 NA TGTGCCAGCTCCGCGACAGGAACCACTGAAGCTTTCTTT CASSATGTTEAFF
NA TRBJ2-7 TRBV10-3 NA TGTGCCATGGGAAGACAGCACTACGAGCAGTACTTC CAMGRQHYEQYF
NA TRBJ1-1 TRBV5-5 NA TGTGCCGCCGGGGGTGCAGGGTATTCGAACACTGAAGCTTTCTTT CAAGGAGYSNTEAFF
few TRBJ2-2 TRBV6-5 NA TGTGCCAGCAGCTGGGGATCGGGAACCGGGGAGCTGTTTTTT CASSWGSGTGELFF
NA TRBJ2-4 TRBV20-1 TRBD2 TGCAGTGCTAGAGCTCCTAGCGGGAACCACTTC CSARAPSGNHF
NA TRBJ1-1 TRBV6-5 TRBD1 TGTGCCAGCACCAACGGACAGGCCAACACTGAAGCTTTCTTT CASTNGQANTEAFF
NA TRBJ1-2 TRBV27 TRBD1 TGTGCCAGCAGTTTAACAAATTATGACAGGGGGTATGGCTACACCTTC CASSLTNYDRGYGYTF
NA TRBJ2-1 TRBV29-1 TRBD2 TGCAGCGTCGGAGCGGGAATAAATAATGAGCAGTTCTTC CSVGAGINNEQFF
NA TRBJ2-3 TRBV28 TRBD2 TGTGCCAGCAGCCAGGGACTAGCGGGAGGTAGCACAGATACGCAGTATTTT CASSQGLAGGSTDTQYF
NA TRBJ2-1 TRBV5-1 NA TGCGCCAGCAGCTTGGGAACGGCGGGTGCGTCGCAGTTCTTC CASSLGTAGASQFF
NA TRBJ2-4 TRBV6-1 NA TGTGCCAGCAGTGTAACAGGGTCCCCAGCCAAAAACATTCAGTACTTC CASSVTGSPAKNIQYF
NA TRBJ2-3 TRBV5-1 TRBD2 TGCGCCAGCAGCCTTTCGGGAGGTACTAGCACAGATACGCAGTATTTT CASSLSGGTSTDTQYF
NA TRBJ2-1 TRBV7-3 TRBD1 TGTGCCAGCAGTTCCTCACCCGGGACAGGGGTTTACAATGAGCAGTTCTTC CASSSSPGTGVYNEQFF
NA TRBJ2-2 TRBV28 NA TGTGCCAGCAGTACCCCAGGGGCTGGGACCGGGGAGCTGTTTTTT CASSTPGAGTGELFF
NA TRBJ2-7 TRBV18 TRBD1 TGTGCCAGCTCACCCGCGACAGGGGGACCCTACGAGCAGTACTTC CASSPATGGPYEQYF
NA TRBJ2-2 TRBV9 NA TGTGCCAGCAGCGTAGCTCAGTTCACCGGGGAGCTGTTTTTT CASSVAQFTGELFF
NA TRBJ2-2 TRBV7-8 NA TGTGCCAGCAGCTACCTCGATGCAGGGGTTCGCGGGGAGCTGTTTTTT CASSYLDAGVRGELFF
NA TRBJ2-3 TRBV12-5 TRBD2 TGTGCTAGTGGTTTGGTACCAAAGCGGGGGGGCGGCACAGATACGCAGTATTTT CASGLVPKRGGGTDTQYF
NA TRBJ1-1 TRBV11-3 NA TGTGCCAGCAGCCGCAGCATAACGGGGTCGAACACTGAAGCTTTCTTT CASSRSITGSNTEAFF
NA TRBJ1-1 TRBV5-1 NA TGCGCCAGCAGCTTGGAGGGGTTGAACACTGAAGCTTTCTTT CASSLEGLNTEAFF
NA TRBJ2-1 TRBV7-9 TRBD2 TGTGCCAGCAGCTTAGGAGGTTGGCGGGAGGGCCCCTACAATGAGCAGTTCTTC CASSLGGWREGPYNEQFF
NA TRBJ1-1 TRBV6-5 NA TGTGCCAGCAGCCTAGAGGAAAGCACTGAAGCTTTCTTT CASSLEESTEAFF
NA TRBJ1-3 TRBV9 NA TGTGCCAGCAGCGTCGTGCCGGGAGACACCATATATTTT CASSVVPGDTIYF
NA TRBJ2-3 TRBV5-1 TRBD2 TGCGCCAGCAGCTTGGAACGGGGGGGGCATACGCAGTATTTT CASSLERGGHTQYF
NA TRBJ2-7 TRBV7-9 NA TGTGCCAGCAGCCCCCCTGAGGGCCCCTACGAGCAGTACTTC CASSPPEGPYEQYF
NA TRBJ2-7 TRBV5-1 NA TGCGCCAGCAGCCCGACTAGTATTTACGAGCAGTACTTC CASSPTSIYEQYF